The T cell receptor (beta chain) under discussion was sequenced for a study of CD8 T cells in Susac syndrome (dated by TCRdb to between 2018 and 2021). About the full investigation: Repertoire sequencing was used to test whether CD8+ T cell activation and differentiation in Susac syndrome was antigen driven. CD8+ T cell repertoire clonality was compared between some 12 healthy donors, approximately 14 Susac syndrome patients and fewer than 19 multiple sclerosis patients.

High-throughput TCR beta sequencing profiled peripheral blood CD8+ and CD4+ T cells from healthy donors, Susac syndrome patients and multiple sclerosis patients. Multiple sclerosis controls were treatment-naive patients with stable or active relapsing-remitting disease fulfilling revised McDonald criteria. Bulk CD8+ and CD4+ T cells were purified by magnetic negative isolation, whereas CD8+ TEMRA cells were enriched by FACS. Blood was collected in EDTA tubes and processed within 24 hours, with PBMCs isolated through density gradient centrifugation. PBMCs destined for TCR sequencing were cryopreserved in liquid nitrogen and later thawed in a 37 °C water bath. A purity of at least 90% was achieved for sorted or isolated CD4+, CD8+ and CD8+ TEMRA cells. Broader findings and caveats from the paper: The number of individuals in the TCR sequencing and HLA analysis was acknowledged as relatively small.

Points on this clonotype: Its antigen is unknown. No much larger clone is present one base from it, and per-base qualities are unavailable.

RNA was extracted with the RNeasy kit and roughly 0.45 to 1 ug was reverse transcribed using random hexamers. The immunoSEQ multiplex PCR assay, covering 54 Vbeta and 13 Jbeta segments, was used to amplify TCR beta CDR3 regions. PCR amplification bias was corrected using a synthetic template baseline for primer optimization and computational correction. Per the original workflow: Reads were assigned to V, D and J genes according to IMGT and analyzed in immunoSEQ Analyzer, with only productive sequences retained. Clonality was calculated as one minus the Shannon entropy normalized by log2 of the number of productive unique sequences. Public and private clones were assessed among the 100 most prevalent clones of each patient and control. Susac-specific clones were defined as absent from healthy and MS cohorts, over a thousand published viral clones and other ImmuneACCESS disease sequences. The public sequencing data were trimmed at Q25 with fastp and processed into clonotypes with MiXCR by TCRdb, which kept only in-frame beta chains. A single entry per CDR3 protein holds the most common genes and DNA from its merged rows. Clone size and V and J calls follow TCRdb, not the original study. In all, the sample holds about 290,000 distinct CDR3 sequences, and about 89% of those were seen once. The biggest ten clones account for 0.18% of the sample.

Sequenced: CD8+ T cells from PBMCs. This TCR came from a human donor with multiple sclerosis.

The nucleotide sequence is given as TGTGCCAGCAGTGAATTGGCAGGGTACACCGGGGAGCTGTTTTTT. This is translated as CASSELAGYTGELFF. This chain is built from TRBV6-1 and TRBJ2-2, with a tentative D gene TRBD1 over 5 matching bases. Counted from cysteine to phenylalanine, this CDR3 has 15 amino acids. The entry retains the CDR3 DNA only, 45 bases that are in frame from base 1. Trimming takes 2 bases from V and 3 bases from J, and the germline ends sit 10 bases apart. CDR1 is given as MNHNS and CDR2 as SASEGT, both from the germline V gene.